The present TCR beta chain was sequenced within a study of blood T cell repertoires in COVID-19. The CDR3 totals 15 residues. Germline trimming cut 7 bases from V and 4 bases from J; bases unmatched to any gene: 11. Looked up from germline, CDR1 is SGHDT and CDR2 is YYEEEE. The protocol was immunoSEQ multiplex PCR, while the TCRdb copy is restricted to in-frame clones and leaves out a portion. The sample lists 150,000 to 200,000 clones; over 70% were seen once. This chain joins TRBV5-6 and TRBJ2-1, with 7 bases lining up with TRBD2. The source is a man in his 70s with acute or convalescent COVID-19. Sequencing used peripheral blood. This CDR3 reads CASELRSGGYNEQFF. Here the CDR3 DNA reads TGTGCCAGCGAGCTTAGATCGGGAGGATACAATGAGCAGTTCTTC.